What follows are 19 T cell receptor beta chains derived from one specimen sequenced in a study of resident and recirculating memory T cells in vitiligo. Libraries were prepared by immunoSEQ multiplex PCR; TCRdb keeps only in-frame clonotypes and omits some of them. The sample contains roughly 80,000 clones, 92% of which appear only once. Sequenced material: blood. The receptors were gathered from a male donor with vitiligo.

The rearrangement links TRBV10-1 to TRBJ2-7, with a possible D match to TRBD1 (7 bases). V was clipped by 6 bases and J by 4 bases, with 16 bases between them. From germline, CDR1 is WNHNN and CDR2 SYGVQD (reference sequence). CDR3 length equals 14 residues. The CDR3 loop is CASSQGGDDYEQYF. CDR3 DNA sequence: TGCGCCAGCAGCCAGGGGGGAGATGATTACGAGCAGTACTTC.

The chain combines TRBV4-2 with TRBJ2-7, with 8 bases matching TRBD1. Germline-derived CDR1 and CDR2 are LGHNA and YNFKEQ. CDR3 size: 17 residues. Losses at the gene ends were 3 bases for V and 2 bases for J; bases not matched to a gene: 12. This CDR3 is CASSQGYPDRVAYEQYF. In DNA, the CDR3 is TGTGCCAGCAGCCAGGGCTACCCGGACAGGGTAGCCTACGAGCAGTACTTC.

This rearrangement joins TRBV11-2 to TRBJ2-3; 9 positions match TRBD1. Germline lookup yields CDR1 SGHAT and CDR2 FQNNGV. The junction had 8 bases not matched to a gene; V was cut back by 6 bases and J by 1 base. The CDR3 totals 16 residues. The CDR3 nucleotides read TGTGCCAGCAGTCCCGACGGGGACAGGGGCACAGATACGCAGTATTTT. This sequence encodes CASSPDGDRGTDTQYF.

V is TRBV5-6 and J is TRBJ2-5; a possible D gene is TRBD1 (7 bases). The CDR3 covers 16 residues. V was trimmed by 5 bases and J by 5 bases, leaving 22 bases between them. Per germline, CDR1 SGHDT and CDR2 YYEEEE. CDR3: CASSPAGQGGWETQYF. CDR3 coding DNA: TGTGCCAGCAGTCCCGCAGGTCAGGGGGGTTGGGAGACCCAGTACTTC.

The chain links TRBV5-4 to TRBJ2-7; 7 bases fit TRBD2. Trimming removed 4 bases from V and 5 bases from J; junction bases left unmatched: 15. Germline V gene lookup returns CDR1 SGHNT and CDR2 YYREEE (reference sequence). The CDR3 is made up of 16 amino acids. The CDR3: CASSTKGSREFDEQYF. The CDR3 region has the DNA TGTGCCAGCAGCACTAAAGGCTCGCGGGAGTTTGACGAGCAGTACTTC.

The chain links TRBV27 to TRBJ2-2, with 11 bases fitting TRBD2. Per germline, CDR1 MNHEY and CDR2 SMNVEV (reference sequence). V trimming: 0 bases; J trimming: 1 base; junction bases outside the gene matches: 4. This CDR3 region has 18 residues. The CDR3 here is CASSLSSGRAWNTGELFF. CDR3 coding DNA: TGTGCCAGCAGTTTATCTAGCGGGAGGGCCTGGAACACCGGGGAGCTGTTTTTT.

DNA for the CDR3: TGTGCCAGTAGTATAGATCTGGCTAGGGAGCAGTTCTTC. This codes for CASSIDLAREQFF. The J gene is TRBJ2-1, the V gene TRBV19, with D unclear. This CDR3 spans 13 amino acids. From germline, CDR1 is LNHDA and CDR2 SQIVND (reference sequence). The germline V and J ends were trimmed by 0 bases and 10 bases, with 10 bases remaining between them. Using reference TRBV19 and TRBJ2-1 for the parts outside the CDR3, the full variable domain is DGGITQSPKYLFRKEGQNVTLSCEQNLNHDAMYWYRQDPGQGLRLIYYSQIVNDFQKGDIAEGYSVSREKKESFPLTVTSAQKNPTAFYLCASSIDLAREQFFGPGTRLTVL.

The genes are TRBV27 and TRBJ2-5; 8 positions match TRBD2. The V segment lost 5 bases and the J segment 4 bases; nucleotides outside the gene matches: 9. This CDR3 is 15 amino acids long. Germline V gives CDR1 MNHEY, CDR2 SMNVEV (reference sequence). This CDR3 is CASSPNSGTRETQYF. The CDR3 nucleotides read TGTGCCAGCAGTCCAAATTCCGGGACTAGAGAGACCCAGTACTTC.

The genes are TRBV5-1 and TRBJ1-5, with D perhaps matching TRBD1 (6 bases). Per the germline V gene, CDR1 is SGHRS and CDR2 is YFSETQ. The CDR3 is 15 residues long. V lost 1 base, J lost 0 bases, and 8 bases lay in between. The CDR3 reads CASSLQGSSNQPQHF. CDR3 coding DNA: TGCGCCAGCAGCTTGCAGGGGAGTAGCAATCAGCCCCAGCATTTT.

This chain links TRBV10-3 with TRBJ2-7, with TRBD1 matching 9 bases. The CDR3 consists of 14 residues. CDR1 ENHRY and CDR2 SYGVKD come from the germline V gene. Trimming removed 3 bases from V and 4 bases from J; junction bases left unmatched: 4. DNA of the CDR3: TGTGCCATCAGTGACCGCGGGACAGGGTACGAGCAGTACTTC. It translates to CAISDRGTGYEQYF.

The chain recombines TRBV5-5 with TRBJ2-7; 10 bases agree with TRBD1. The CDR3 length is 14 residues. The V gene's germline CDR1 is SGHKS and CDR2 YYEKEE (reference sequence). V dropped 2 bases and J dropped 5; count of bases not matched to a gene: 4. The CDR3, as DNA: TGTGCCAGCAGCTTAAGACAGGGGGCCGACGAGCAGTACTTC. This translates into CASSLRQGADEQYF.

The V call is TRBV28, the J call TRBJ2-3, with D tentatively TRBD1 (5 bases). CDR3 size: 14 residues. The V end was cut by 5 bases, the J end by 4 bases, with 13 bases between. The germline CDR1 and CDR2 sequences are MDHEN and SYDVKM. The CDR3 nucleotides read TGTGCCAGCAGTCGAGGACAACAACCAGATACGCAGTATTTT. Translating gives CASSRGQQPDTQYF.

The rearrangement joins TRBV4-1 to TRBJ2-7; 9 positions agree with TRBD1. CDR3 length: 14 amino acids. Germline CDR1 MGHRA, CDR2 YSYEKL. After removal of 6 bases from V and 1 base from J, the junction contained 4 bases not matched to a gene. The CDR3 DNA sequence: TGCGCCAGCAGGAAACAGGGGGCATCCTACGAGCAGTACTTC. Amino acids: CASRKQGASYEQYF.

The chain combines TRBV7-8 with TRBJ2-7, with unresolved D. Between the trimmed V and J ends, which lost 3 bases and 3 bases, there was a span of 12 bases. The CDR3 is made up of 14 amino acids. Germline CDR1 SGHVS, CDR2 FQNEAQ. The CDR3: CASSLSVPSYEQYF. In DNA, the CDR3 is TGTGCCAGCAGCTTGAGCGTCCCTAGCTACGAGCAGTACTTC.

The chain joins TRBV18 to TRBJ2-2; possible D gene TRBD1, 6 bases. Germline V lookup: CDR1 KGHSH, CDR2 LQKENI. V was trimmed by 1 base and J by 1 base, leaving 7 bases between them. The CDR3 length is 15 residues. CDR3 nucleotide sequence: TGTGCCAGCTCACCACAGGGACAGAACACCGGGGAGCTGTTTTTT. Translation gives CASSPQGQNTGELFF.

The chain couples TRBV7-9 to TRBJ2-7; TRBD1 aligns across 10 bases. The CDR3 is 14 residues long. CDR1 is SEHNR and CDR2 is FQNEAQ in the germline V gene (reference sequence). The V segment lost 5 bases and the J segment 2 bases; nucleotides outside the gene matches: 3. The CDR3 reads CASSRGTGAYEQYF. Here the CDR3 DNA reads TGTGCCAGCAGCCGAGGGACAGGGGCCTACGAGCAGTACTTC. Drawing the rest from reference TRBV7-9 and TRBJ2-7, the complete variable domain is DTGVSQNPRHKITKRGQNVTFRCDPISEHNRLYWYRQTLGQGPEFLTYFQNEAQLEKSRLLSDRFSAERPKGSFSTLEIQRTEQGDSAMYLCASSRGTGAYEQYFGPGTRLTVT.

This clone came up a few times. This sequence joins TRBV7-7 and TRBJ2-1; 7 positions agree with TRBD2. J was trimmed by 9 bases and V by 5 bases; bases with no gene match: 13. The CDR3 is 15 residues long. The germline CDR1 and CDR2 sequences are SSHAT and FNYEAQ (reference sequence). In nucleotides, the CDR3 is TGTGCCAGCAGCCCTTCGGCTAGCGGCCAGGGTGAGCAGTTCTTC. This translates into CASSPSASGQGEQFF.

The V call is TRBV4-3, the J call TRBJ1-1, with D possibly TRBD1 on 5 matching bases. This CDR3 contains 14 residues. CDR1 and CDR2 (germline): LGHNA, YSLEER. V dropped 4 bases and J dropped 2 bases, with 11 bases sitting between them. The CDR3 DNA reads TGCGCCAGCAGCCTCGACCAGGGAAACACTGAAGCTTTCTTT. Its protein is CASSLDQGNTEAFF.

This clone was counted a single time. The chain recombines TRBV5-5 with TRBJ1-2, with TRBD1 as a possible D gene (5 bases). The CDR3 has 16 residues. Germline V gene sequence: CDR1 SGHKS, CDR2 YYEKEE (reference sequence). Trimming removed 1 base at V and 2 bases at J, with 15 bases between. The CDR3 sequence: CASSLFGSGPNYGYTF. In nucleotides, the CDR3 is TGTGCCAGCAGCTTGTTCGGTTCAGGGCCCAACTATGGCTACACCTTC.